This TCR beta chain was recovered during a study of control samples from healthy donors and cancer patients. Trimming shortened V by 3 bases and J by 2 bases, and 17 bases separated the two germline ends. Germline CDR1 reads MDHEN; CDR2 reads SYDVKM. The CDR3 covers 16 residues. The protocol was immunoSEQ multiplex PCR, while the TCRdb copy is restricted to in-frame clones and leaves out a portion. The sample shows around 92,000 clones, approximately 78% of them seen only once. Sample: blood. The receptor comes from a man aged 55 to 69 in good health. V is TRBV28 and J is TRBJ2-7; D is possibly TRBD2 (6 bases). CDR3 protein: CASSLEGSPTTYEQYF. DNA of the CDR3: TGTGCCAGCAGTTTGGAGGGCTCCCCCACAACCTACGAGCAGTACTTC.